This T cell receptor beta chain was documented in a study of cytomegalovirus exposure and HLA in healthy donors. Germline CDR1 MNHEY, CDR2 SMNVEV (reference sequence). CDR3 length: 14 amino acids. V lost 5 bases, J lost 4 bases, and 15 bases lay in between. This clone was recorded only once. The primer mix had 60 Vbeta and 13 Jbeta primers. Profiled with immunoSEQ multiplex PCR; TCRdb holds only in-frame clones, not every one. The data contain under 200,000 clones, approximately 70% of them singletons. The TCR comes from a woman aged 25 to 39 in good health and CMV-seronegative. The sequenced material came from PBMCs. The rearrangement joins TRBV27 to TRBJ2-7, with D possibly matching TRBD1 (6 bases). The CDR3 loop reads CASSLRQVNYEQYF. CDR3 coding DNA: TGTGCCAGCAGTCTTAGACAGGTCAATTACGAGCAGTACTTC.